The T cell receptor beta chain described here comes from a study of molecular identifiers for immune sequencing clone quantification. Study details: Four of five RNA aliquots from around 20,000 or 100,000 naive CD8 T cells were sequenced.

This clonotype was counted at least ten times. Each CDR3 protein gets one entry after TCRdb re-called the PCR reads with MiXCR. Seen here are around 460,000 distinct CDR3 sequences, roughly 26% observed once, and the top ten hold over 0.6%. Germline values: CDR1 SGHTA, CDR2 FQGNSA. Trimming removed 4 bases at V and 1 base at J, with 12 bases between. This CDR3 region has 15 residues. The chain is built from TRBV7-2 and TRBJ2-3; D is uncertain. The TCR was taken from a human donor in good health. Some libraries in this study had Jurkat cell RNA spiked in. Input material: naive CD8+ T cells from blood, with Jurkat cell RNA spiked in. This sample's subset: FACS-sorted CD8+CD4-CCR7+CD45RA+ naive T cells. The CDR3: CASSSWVIGTDTQYF. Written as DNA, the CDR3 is TGTGCCAGCAGCTCATGGGTTATTGGCACAGATACGCAGTATTTT. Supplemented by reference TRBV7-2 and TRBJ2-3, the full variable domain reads GAGVSQSPSNKVTEKGKDVELRCDPISGHTALYWYRQSLGQGLEFLIYFQGNSAPDKSGLPSDRFSAERTGGSVSTLTIQRTQQEDSAVYLCASSSWVIGTDTQYFGPGTRLTVL.